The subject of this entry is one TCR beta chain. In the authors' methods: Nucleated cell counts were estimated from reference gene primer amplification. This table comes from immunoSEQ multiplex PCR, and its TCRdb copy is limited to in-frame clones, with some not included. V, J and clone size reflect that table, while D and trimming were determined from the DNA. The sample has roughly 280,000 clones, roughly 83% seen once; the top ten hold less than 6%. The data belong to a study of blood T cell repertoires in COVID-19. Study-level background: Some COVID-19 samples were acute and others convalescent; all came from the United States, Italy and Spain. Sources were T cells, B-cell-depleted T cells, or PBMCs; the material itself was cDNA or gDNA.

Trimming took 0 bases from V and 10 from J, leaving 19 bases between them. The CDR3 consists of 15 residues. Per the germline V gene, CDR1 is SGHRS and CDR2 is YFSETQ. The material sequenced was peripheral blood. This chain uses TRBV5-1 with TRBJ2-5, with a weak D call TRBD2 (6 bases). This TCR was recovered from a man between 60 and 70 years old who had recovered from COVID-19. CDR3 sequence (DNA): TGCGCCAGCAGCTTGGGTCCGGGGGAAGGCCGAGACCAGTACTTC. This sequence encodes CASSLGPGEGRDQYF.